This T cell receptor beta chain was recovered during a study of T-cell memory formation after mild COVID-19. Across the study: TCR clusters were largely donor specific.

cDNA libraries for TCR alpha and TCR beta, carrying sample barcodes and UMIs, came from 5'RACE with constant-segment primers. In TCRdb, the 5' RACE reads were re-called with MiXCR into one record per CDR3 protein. The table has 150,000 to 200,000 distinct CDR3 sequences, roughly 17% seen once. Study-wide points: Day 15 to 85 contracting clones showed balanced CD4/CD8; later expanders leaned CD4+.

The V gene's germline CDR1 is GTSNPN and CDR2 SVGIG (reference sequence). V lost 2 bases and J 5 bases, leaving 15 bases between the germline ends. This CDR3 contains 14 residues. As for this clonotype: Antigen unknown.

The chain couples TRBV30 to TRBJ1-1; unclear D gene. This receptor was obtained from an adult woman who had mild COVID-19 (a few samples of this study predate the infection). Cell type and time point are not known. The sample consisted of PBMCs or a T cell subset sorted from them (not recorded which). The CDR3 DNA reads TGTGCCTGGAGTATCGGGCAGCGTAGGACTGAAGCTTTCTTT. Translated: CAWSIGQRRTEAFF. Looking up the rest from reference TRBV30 and TRBJ1-1 gives the full variable domain: SQTIHQWPATLVQPVGSPLSLECTVEGTSNPNLYWYRQAAGRGLQLLFYSVGIGQISSEVPQNLSASRPQDRQFILSSKKLLLSDSGFYLCAWSIGQRRTEAFFGQGTRLTVV.